This T cell receptor (beta chain) was profiled in a study of blood T cell repertoires in COVID-19. Overall study: PBMCs, B-cell-depleted T cells, or T cells provided the cDNA or gDNA that made up the material.

The germline V and J ends were trimmed by 5 bases and 6 bases, with 11 bases remaining between them. Germline CDR1 is MNHEY and CDR2 is SVGAGI. This CDR3 has 13 residues. Sequenced by immunoSEQ multiplex PCR; TCRdb stores in-frame clones only, minus some. This table holds approximately 230,000 clones, 75% to 90% found once. The chain recombines TRBV6-5 with TRBJ1-5; perhaps TRBD1 as D (5 bases). The sequenced sample was peripheral blood. The source of this sequence is a man aged 30 to 39 who had recovered from COVID-19. The CDR3 is CASSPDRGQPQHF. DNA for the CDR3: TGTGCCAGCAGTCCAGACAGAGGTCAGCCCCAGCATTTT.